These 28 T cell receptor beta chains were all obtained from the same sample, sequenced in a study of blood T cell repertoires in COVID-19. The assay was immunoSEQ multiplex PCR, and TCRdb's table has in-frame clones only and misses some. The sample contains some 330,000 clones, around 83% of which appear only once. The sequenced sample consisted of PBMCs or T cells enriched from blood (not recorded which). The receptors were sampled from a woman aged 45-60 years who had recovered from COVID-19.

The V and J genes are TRBV5-4 and TRBJ2-3, with a possible D match to TRBD1 (7 bases). The CDR3 spans 16 residues. V was trimmed by 4 bases and J by 1 base, leaving 16 bases between them. Germline CDR1 is SGHNT and CDR2 is YYREEE (reference sequence). CDR3 sequence reads: CASSGQGGIGTDTQYF. The CDR3 coding sequence is TGTGCCAGCAGCGGCCAGGGGGGAATTGGCACAGATACGCAGTATTTT.

The chain employs TRBV27 and TRBJ2-1; D remains unclear. Germline CDR1 and CDR2: MNHEY and SMNVEV (reference sequence). This CDR3 region has 14 residues. V gave up 1 base and J gave up 4 bases, with 8 bases separating them. The CDR3 loop reads CASSLFIQYNEQFF. The CDR3 DNA is TGTGCCAGCAGTTTATTTATTCAGTACAATGAGCAGTTCTTC.

This chain joins TRBV19 and TRBJ1-5; TRBD1 matches 7 bases. The V segment lost 5 bases and the J segment 6 bases; nucleotides outside the gene matches: 4. CDR1 is LNHDA and CDR2 is SQIVND in the germline V gene (reference sequence). The CDR3 sequence is 13 residues long. The CDR3 DNA reads as TGTGCCAGTAGTCGAGACAGGGTTCAGCCCCAGCATTTT. This sequence encodes CASSRDRVQPQHF.

The chain combines TRBV9 with TRBJ2-1; 8 nucleotides match TRBD2. The CDR3 totals 15 residues. The junction had 12 bases not matched to a gene; V was cut back by 6 bases and J by 7 bases. Germline V gene sequence: CDR1 SGDLS, CDR2 YYNGEE. The CDR3 DNA reads TGTGCCAGCACCACGGCGGGCGGGGGGTTTAATGAGCAGTTCTTC. Translated: CASTTAGGGFNEQFF.

The table lists this clone with a count of one. The rearrangement joins TRBV28 to TRBJ2-7; 9 bases align to TRBD1. From germline, CDR1 is MDHEN and CDR2 SYDVKM. Trimming cost V 6 bases and J 6 bases; bases outside gene matches: 3. This CDR3 contains 12 residues. CDR3 amino acids: CASRVTGGEQYF. CDR3 nucleotides: TGTGCCAGCAGGGTGACAGGGGGCGAGCAGTACTTC.

This clone was seen just once. The rearrangement links TRBV5-1 to TRBJ2-7, with 10 bases that match TRBD2. The CDR3 has 15 residues. Germline CDR1 is SGHRS and CDR2 is YFSETQ. V lost 4 bases to trimming and J lost 3 bases; unmatched junction nucleotides: 7. CDR3 DNA sequence: TGCGCCAGCAGCCCGTTAGCGGGGGGAAACTACGAGCAGTACTTC. It encodes CASSPLAGGNYEQYF.

This chain connects TRBV27 to TRBJ2-7; TRBD1 matches at 7 bases. This CDR3 is 18 amino acids long. Germline CDR1 and CDR2: MNHEY and SMNVEV (reference sequence). The V gene end was trimmed by 2 bases and the J gene end by 2 bases; junction bases not matched to a gene: 15. This CDR3 reads CASSLIGGGVQGTYEQYF. CDR3 DNA sequence: TGTGCCAGCAGTTTAATTGGCGGTGGTGTACAGGGGACCTACGAGCAGTACTTC.

The chain employs TRBV7-9 and TRBJ2-1; 14 bases are a match to TRBD2. The germline CDR1 and CDR2 sequences are SEHNR and FQNEAQ (reference sequence). The length of the CDR3 is 16 residues. J lost 8 bases, V lost 5 bases, and 8 bases had no gene match. The CDR3 DNA follows: TGTGCCAGCAGCCCTGGGACTAGCGGGAGAATAGATGAGCAGTTCTTC. It yields the protein CASSPGTSGRIDEQFF. The full variable domain, with the rest looked up from reference TRBV7-9 and TRBJ2-1, is DTGVSQNPRHKITKRGQNVTFRCDPISEHNRLYWYRQTLGQGPEFLTYFQNEAQLEKSRLLSDRFSAERPKGSFSTLEIQRTEQGDSAMYLCASSPGTSGRIDEQFFGPGTRLTVL.

The chain employs TRBV20-1 and TRBJ2-3, with 7 bases that match TRBD2. The length of the CDR3 is 14 residues. The ends lost 3 bases at V and 5 bases at J; junction bases unmatched: 8. Looked up from germline, CDR1 is DFQATT and CDR2 is SNEGSKA (reference sequence). The CDR3: CSASEGGPVDTQYF. In DNA, the CDR3 is TGCAGTGCTAGTGAGGGAGGGCCGGTAGATACGCAGTATTTT.

V gene TRBV4-3 combines with J gene TRBJ2-7; D not certain. Germline V lookup: CDR1 LGHNA, CDR2 YSLEER. Trimming removed 2 bases at V and 3 bases at J, with 14 bases between. The length of the CDR3 is 15 residues. This CDR3 is CASSQLVWRFYEQYF. The CDR3 DNA reads TGCGCCAGCAGCCAATTAGTATGGAGATTCTACGAGCAGTACTTC.

The V gene is TRBV18, the J gene TRBJ1-1; D remains unclear. V dropped 5 bases and J dropped 3 bases, with 7 bases sitting between them. The CDR3 covers 12 residues. Germline CDR1 is KGHSH and CDR2 is LQKENI. CDR3 loop: CASSGRDTEAFF. CDR3 nucleotides: TGTGCCAGCTCAGGGAGGGACACTGAAGCTTTCTTT. Together with reference TRBV18 and TRBJ1-1, the CDR3 gives the full variable domain: NAGVMQNPRHLVRRRGQEARLRCSPMKGHSHVYWYRQLPEEGLKFMVYLQKENIIDESGMPKERFSAEFPKEGPSILRIQQVVRGDSAAYFCASSGRDTEAFFGQGTRLTVV.

This rearrangement joins TRBV7-9 to TRBJ2-1, with 8 bases identical to TRBD2. This CDR3 contains 15 residues. The V segment lost 4 bases and the J segment 7 bases; nucleotides outside the gene matches: 9. The germline gives CDR1 SEHNR, CDR2 FQNEAQ (reference sequence). CDR3 bases: TGTGCCAGCAGCTCGACGGGACTAGATGGTAATGAGCAGTTCTTC. It codes for CASSSTGLDGNEQFF.

This rearrangement joins TRBV19 to TRBJ1-1, with 7 bases identical to TRBD1. The CDR3 runs 15 residues. V shed 8 bases, J shed 1 base, and the junction held 10 bases outside the gene matches. CDR1 is LNHDA and CDR2 is SQIVND in the germline V gene (reference sequence). The CDR3 region has the DNA TGTGCCAGTCTCCGGACAGGCCGATCGAACACTGAAGCTTTCTTT. It is translated as CASLRTGRSNTEAFF. Full variable domain (rest looked up from reference TRBV19 and TRBJ1-1): DGGITQSPKYLFRKEGQNVTLSCEQNLNHDAMYWYRQDPGQGLRLIYYSQIVNDFQKGDIAEGYSVSREKKESFPLTVTSAQKNPTAFYLCASLRTGRSNTEAFFGQGTRLTVV.

The V gene is TRBV5-5, the J gene TRBJ1-2, with 9 bases that match TRBD1. Germline V lookup: CDR1 SGHKS, CDR2 YYEKEE (reference sequence). The CDR3 spans 14 residues. Trimming cost V 5 bases and J 11 bases; bases outside gene matches: 13. CDR3 DNA: TGTGCCAGCAGGGCACAGGGGGCAACTAGGGGTTACACCTTC. It yields the protein CASRAQGATRGYTF. The full variable domain, with the rest looked up from reference TRBV5-5 and TRBJ1-2, is DAGVTQSPTHLIKTRGQQVTLRCSPISGHKSVSWYQQVLGQGPQFIFQYYEKEERGRGNFPDRFSARQFPNYSSELNVNALLLGDSALYLCASRAQGATRGYTFGSGTRLTVV.

The CDR3 spells CSAENRAEAFF. The CDR3 region has the DNA TGCAGTGCTGAAAATCGGGCTGAAGCTTTCTTT. The V call is TRBV20-1, the J call TRBJ1-1; the D is unclear. Per the germline V gene, CDR1 is DFQATT and CDR2 is SNEGSKA (reference sequence). V lost 5 bases to trimming and J lost 6 bases, with 10 bases between them. CDR3 length: 11 residues.

This chain joins TRBV27 and TRBJ1-2; 8 nucleotides agree with TRBD1. CDR1 and CDR2 (germline): MNHEY, SMNVEV (reference sequence). CDR3 size: 14 residues. The trim removed 5 bases at V and 4 bases at J, leaving 6 bases unmatched. The CDR3 coding sequence is TGTGCCAGCAGTAGCCAGGGGGCTGCCTATGGCTACACCTTC. This gives the protein CASSSQGAAYGYTF.

The chain carries TRBV21-1 and TRBJ1-1; no check of the table's D call, TRBD1, against the DNA was made. TRBV21-1 is a pseudogene locus. CDR3 length equals 16 residues. The CDR3 sequence: CASSKGARLMNTEAFF. The CDR3 nucleotides are TGTGCCAGCAGCAAAGGGGCCCGGTTAATGAACACTGAAGCTTTCTTT.

V and J are TRBV4-1 and TRBJ1-2, with 12 bases that match TRBD1. This CDR3 is built from 20 residues. The germline V gene has CDR1 MGHRA and CDR2 YSYEKL. The V gene end was trimmed by 0 bases and the J gene end by 7 bases; junction bases not matched to a gene: 18. CDR3 region: CASSQDAGTMRDRGHRGYTF. In DNA form, the CDR3 reads TGCGCCAGCAGCCAAGACGCCGGCACGATGAGGGACAGGGGGCATCGTGGCTACACCTTC.

There are a few counts of this clone. The chain has TRBV28 and TRBJ1-3; no clear D. This CDR3 has 13 residues. Germline V gene lookup returns CDR1 MDHEN and CDR2 SYDVKM. Deletions cut 7 bases from V and 8 bases from J, with 15 bases between. The DNA for the CDR3 is TGTGCCAGCACTACCTCCAGGTGGGACACCATATATTTT. It codes for CASTTSRWDTIYF. Drawing the rest from reference TRBV28 and TRBJ1-3, the complete variable domain is DVKVTQSSRYLVKRTGEKVFLECVQDMDHENMFWYRQDPGLGLRLIYFSYDVKMKEKGDIPEGYSVSREKKERFSLILESASTNQTSMYLCASTTSRWDTIYFGEGSWLTVV.

The gene calls are TRBV3-1 (or the pseudogene TRBV3-2) and TRBJ1-2; D ambiguous. Germline assignment: CDR1 LGHDT and CDR2 YNNKEL (reference sequence). CDR3 length: 12 residues. Trimming cost V 3 bases and J 7 bases, with 9 bases left between them. In nucleotides, the CDR3 is TGTGCCAGCAGCCAGCAGAGGGTTGGCTACACCTTC. This sequence encodes CASSQQRVGYTF.

The chain uses TRBV19 and TRBJ2-5; D uncertain. CDR1 LNHDA and CDR2 SQIVND come from the germline V gene (reference sequence). The CDR3 covers 12 residues. Between the trimmed V and J ends, which lost 5 bases and 3 bases, there was a span of 7 bases. As DNA, the CDR3 is TGTGCCAGTAGTGACTTCAAAGAGACCCAGTACTTC. Its translation: CASSDFKETQYF.

This clone has a single count. CDR3 region: CASSFLTPFSNTGELFF. Here the CDR3 DNA reads TGTGCCAGCAGCTTCCTAACGCCGTTTTCGAACACCGGGGAGCTGTTTTTT. The J gene is TRBJ2-2, the V gene TRBV27, with unresolved D. Trimming pared 6 bases from V and 0 bases from J, leaving 17 bases between. The germline V gene has CDR1 MNHEY and CDR2 SMNVEV (reference sequence). The CDR3 totals 17 residues.

The V gene is TRBV18, the J gene TRBJ2-3; the match to TRBD2 covers 9 bases. This CDR3 region has 16 residues. Germline V CDR1 and CDR2: KGHSH, LQKENI. V lost 3 bases and J lost 4; bases outside the gene matches: 8. CDR3 in amino acids: CASSPGLAGGADTQYF. The CDR3, as DNA: TGTGCCAGCTCACCGGGTCTGGCGGGAGGGGCAGATACGCAGTATTTT.

This clone was detected only a few times. V and J are TRBV9 and TRBJ1-2; D ambiguous. The CDR3 totals 14 residues. The germline V gene encodes CDR1 SGDLS and CDR2 YYNGEE. Trimming stripped 0 bases from V and 4 bases from J, with 10 bases between. In DNA form, the CDR3 reads TGTGCCAGCAGCGTAGCTAGCCAGTTCTATGGCTACACCTTC. Amino acids: CASSVASQFYGYTF.

The chain links TRBV7-2 to TRBJ1-4, with D possibly TRBD1 on 6 matching bases. V shed 4 bases and J shed 7 bases, with 19 bases lying between them. This CDR3 is 16 amino acids long. Germline V gene data show CDR1 as SGHTA and CDR2 as FQGNSA. For the CDR3, the DNA is TGTGCCAGCAGCTACAACCCAACAGGGTCTGGTGAAAAACTGTTTTTT. Translated: CASSYNPTGSGEKLFF.

This clone was observed a few times. CDR3 coding DNA: TGTGCCAGCAGCCATGTAGAATTTGGGCCCGAAAAACCCACAGATACGCAGTATTTT. Residues: CASSHVEFGPEKPTDTQYF. The V and J genes are TRBV4-2 and TRBJ2-3, with D unresolved. Germline V gene sequence: CDR1 LGHNA, CDR2 YNFKEQ. The CDR3 has 19 residues. The V gene lost 3 bases and the J gene lost 2 bases, with 24 bases spanning the gap.

The chain is built from TRBV29-1 and TRBJ2-2; 9 bases match TRBD1. Per germline, CDR1 SQVTM and CDR2 ANQGSEA. The J segment lost 5 bases and the V segment lost 8 bases, leaving 3 bases of the junction unmatched. The CDR3 sequence is 12 residues long. The CDR3 DNA follows: TGCAGCATCGACAGGGGGACCGGGGAGCTGTTTTTT. It translates to CSIDRGTGELFF.

The J gene is TRBJ1-2, the V gene TRBV19, with a weak D call TRBD1 (6 bases). Trimming took 3 bases from V and 7 from J, leaving 15 bases between them. Germline assignment: CDR1 LNHDA and CDR2 SQIVND (reference sequence). The CDR3 has 14 residues. Here the CDR3 DNA reads TGTGCCAGTAGTATCCCATACAGGGTACGTGGCTACACCTTC. It specifies CASSIPYRVRGYTF.